The next 9 T cell receptor beta chains were all read from a single sample in a study of identical twins. One entry per CDR3 protein results from TCRdb running MiXCR on the 5' RACE reads. Here the sample spans about 790,000 distinct CDR3 sequences, approximately 18% being singletons. The sample was also reused in another study, on T cells expressing NK-cell markers.

Sequencing was performed on PBMCs. Receptors were obtained from a woman aged 18-29 years in good health.

The V gene is TRBV20-1, the J gene TRBJ2-3; 10 bases agree with TRBD2. This CDR3 is built from 15 residues. Germline V gives CDR1 DFQATT, CDR2 SNEGSKA (reference sequence). This CDR3 is CRIRASGGAYDTQYF. The CDR3 DNA sequence: TGCAGGATCCGCGCCAGCGGGGGGGCCTATGATACGCAGTATTTT.

This clonotype was recorded a few times. The V gene is TRBV28, the J gene TRBJ2-5; D could derive from TRBD1 or TRBD2 (5 bases each). This CDR3 contains 16 residues. CDR1 and CDR2 (germline): MDHEN, SYDVKM. Deletions cut 5 bases from V and 0 bases from J, with 16 bases between. CDR3 in amino acids: CASSLGATTYQETQYF. CDR3 nucleotides: TGTGCCAGCAGTCTCGGGGCGACCACGTACCAAGAGACCCAGTACTTC.

This clonotype has more than one count but fewer than ten. The chain is built from TRBV9 and TRBJ1-1; a weak D match, TRBD1 (5 bases). The CDR3 runs 16 residues. Germline V CDR1 and CDR2: SGDLS, YYNGEE. V was cut by 3 bases and J by 1 base, with 16 bases left in between. The CDR3 protein is CASSGDGGNTNTEAFF. CDR3 bases: TGTGCCAGCAGCGGGGACGGTGGTAATACGAACACTGAAGCTTTCTTT.

This clonotype was seen more than once but under ten times. This chain joins TRBV10-3 and TRBJ2-3; the D gene is possibly TRBD2 (5 bases). The ends were cut back, 1 base at V and 1 base at J, with 6 bases in the middle. Germline V lookup: CDR1 ENHRY, CDR2 SYGVKD. This CDR3 has 14 residues. The CDR3 loop reads CAISEFSGTDTQYF. DNA of the CDR3: TGTGCCATCAGTGAGTTTAGCGGCACAGATACGCAGTATTTT.

This clonotype was seen more than once but under ten times. The chain recombines TRBV12-3 or TRBV12-4 with TRBJ1-2, with 9 bases that match TRBD1. This CDR3 is 14 amino acids long. Losses at the gene ends were 6 bases for V and 7 bases for J; bases not matched to a gene: 9. The CDR3 DNA is TGTGCCAGCAGGACTACAGGGGGCGGCTCTGGCTACACCTTC. This gives the protein CASRTTGGGSGYTF.

This clonotype was counted at least ten times. This sequence joins TRBV7-2 and TRBJ1-1; D not resolved. Germline values: CDR1 SGHTA, CDR2 FQGNSA. This CDR3 spans 14 amino acids. Trimming removed 0 bases at V and 5 bases at J, with 10 bases between. CDR3 coding DNA: TGTGCCAGCAGCTTAGCGCTTGGAAGGACTGAAGCTTTCTTT. It encodes CASSLALGRTEAFF.

This clonotype was found a few times. The V gene is TRBV12-3 or TRBV12-4, the J gene TRBJ2-7; D gene ambiguous. The CDR3 consists of 13 residues. Trimming cost V 3 bases and J 7 bases, with 13 bases left between them. CDR3 residues: CASSLGASKEQYF. The CDR3 DNA follows: TGTGCCAGCAGTTTGGGCGCCTCGAAGGAGCAGTACTTC.

This clonotype has only a few counts. V and J are TRBV7-7 and TRBJ2-5, with 7 bases aligning to TRBD1. CDR3 size: 15 residues. In germline, CDR1 is SSHAT, CDR2 FNYEAQ (reference sequence). The J segment lost 5 bases and the V segment lost 6 bases, leaving 12 bases of the junction unmatched. In DNA, the CDR3 is TGTGCCAGCAGATTCGGGACAGTGCCCGGGGAGACCCAGTACTTC. Translating it yields CASRFGTVPGETQYF. Supplemented by reference TRBV7-7 and TRBJ2-5, the full variable domain reads GAGVSQSPRYKVTKRGQDVTLRCDPISSHATLYWYQQALGQGPEFLTYFNYEAQPDKSGLPSDRFSAERPEGSISTLTIQRTEQRDSAMYRCASRFGTVPGETQYFGPGTRLLVL.

The gene calls are TRBV4-3 and TRBJ2-7; D unresolved. The CDR3 is 13 amino acids. Germline CDR1 LGHNA, CDR2 YSLEER. V lost 0 bases and J lost 2, with 5 bases in between. CDR3: CASSQDHTYEQYF. Here the CDR3 DNA reads TGCGCCAGCAGCCAAGATCACACCTACGAGCAGTACTTC.